The clone carrying this T cell receptor (beta chain) was seen once. Its target is unknown. This record comes from a study of T cell responses to AZD1222 COVID-19 vaccine. TCRdb's table, derived via immunoSEQ multiplex PCR, lists solely in-frame clones and lacks some. The sample includes about 160,000 clones, 91% of them seen just once. Findings and caveats of the study: Reportedly, nearly half of unique spike TCRs recognized epitopes outside B.1.351/B.1.1.7 mutations. Females made up more of the donors, who were largely white British, and clonal diversity may have come out too low. Elevations in Spike-specific TCR breadth and depth followed administration of two AZD1222 doses.

Germline CDR1 SQVTM, CDR2 ANQGSEA. V was clipped by 2 bases and J by 5 bases, with 1 base between them. This CDR3 region has 10 residues. The TCR was taken from an adult in good health. The rearrangement joins TRBV29-1 to TRBJ2-1; D ambiguous. The sequencing used peripheral blood, collected on day 0 of AZD1222 vaccination. The CDR3 loop is CSVENNEQFF. CDR3 sequence (DNA): TGCAGCGTTGAAAACAATGAGCAGTTCTTC.